This T cell receptor (beta chain) originates from a study of siplizumab effects on memory and regulatory T cells. Study results and caveats: Among sequences traceable to unstimulated CD4+ memory cells, alloreactive ones were significantly reduced by siplizumab. The alloresponse seemed to draw substantially on naive T cells, which appeared more diverse than memory cells. Assignment of a naive or memory phenotype failed for roughly 80-97% of the proliferating CD4+ or CD8+ clones.

Trimming cost V 4 bases and J 4 bases, with 10 bases left between them. CDR3 length: 13 amino acids. Germline V gene sequence: CDR1 MGHRA, CDR2 YSYEKL. This clone was observed once. What it recognizes is unknown. TCR templates, roughly 100,000 per sample, were assayed. Profiled with immunoSEQ multiplex PCR; TCRdb holds only in-frame clones, not every one. Of fewer than 80,000 clones listed, just over 90% were seen once; the top ten hold roughly 5.2%. This chain uses TRBV4-1 with TRBJ1-2; D perhaps matches TRBD1 (5 bases). The specimen sequenced was CD8+ T cells sorted from blood. The clonotype originates from a human donor in good health. The CDR3 spells CASSRGAAYGYTF. In DNA, the CDR3 is TGCGCCAGCAGCCGCGGGGCAGCCTATGGCTACACCTTC.